This passage covers 24 T cell receptor beta chains from one sample sequenced in a study of shared clonotypes between healthy human individuals. Naive CD8 populations comprised CD45RO-negative cells positively selected for CCR7, excluding terminally differentiated effector memory CD45RA+ cells. TCRdb keeps only in-frame clones here, not all; method: immunoSEQ multiplex PCR. The sample yields about 2.2 million clones, 93% seen once. Sequencing was carried out using naive CD8+ T cells from PBMCs. The source is a man between 18 and 29 years old in good health. Some clones in this sample may be carry-over from other donors' samples.

The chain is built from TRBV6-5 and TRBJ1-1; D possibly corresponds to TRBD1 (5 bases). This CDR3 has 15 residues. V lost 7 bases, J lost 1 base, and 16 bases lay in between. Looked up from germline, CDR1 is MNHEY and CDR2 is SVGAGI. The CDR3 DNA reads TGTGCCAGCAAAATATTCCAGGGATCGAACACTGAAGCTTTCTTT. It is translated as CASKIFQGSNTEAFF.

J is TRBJ2-1 and V is TRBV11-3; TRBD2 agrees at 14 bases. Unmatched junction bases numbered 13, after V lost 4 bases and J lost 8 bases. The CDR3 has 18 residues. Germline assignment: CDR1 SGHNT and CDR2 YENEEA. CDR3 coding DNA: TGTGCCAGCAGCTCCTGGCAAAGGGGACTAGCGGGAGTGCATGAGCAGTTCTTC. This sequence encodes CASSSWQRGLAGVHEQFF.

This chain joins TRBV7-9 and TRBJ2-3; 9 bases align to TRBD2. With V trimmed by 7 bases and J by 4 bases, 9 bases remained unmatched. Germline CDR1 is SEHNR and CDR2 is FQNEAQ (reference sequence). The length of the CDR3 is 15 residues. CDR3 amino acids: CASMPSGIRADTQYF. CDR3 sequence (DNA): TGTGCCAGCATGCCTAGCGGGATTAGGGCAGATACGCAGTATTTT. Together with reference TRBV7-9 and TRBJ2-3, the CDR3 gives the full variable domain: DTGVSQNPRHKITKRGQNVTFRCDPISEHNRLYWYRQTLGQGPEFLTYFQNEAQLEKSRLLSDRFSAERPKGSFSTLEIQRTEQGDSAMYLCASMPSGIRADTQYFGPGTRLTVL.

The V call is TRBV7-9, the J call TRBJ1-1; 7 nucleotides match TRBD1. The CDR3 is 12 amino acids. Germline CDR1 and CDR2: SEHNR and FQNEAQ (reference sequence). V lost 7 bases and J lost 5; bases outside the gene matches: 4. The CDR3: CASTAQGTEAFF. In DNA form, the CDR3 reads TGTGCCAGCACCGCACAGGGGACTGAAGCTTTCTTT.

Notes on this clone: Different DNA sequences within this sample yield the same CDR3. The chain is built from TRBV27 and TRBJ1-5, with D possibly matching TRBD1 (6 bases). V was shortened by 0 bases and J by 2 bases, with 11 bases between the two germline ends. The germline gives CDR1 MNHEY, CDR2 SMNVEV (reference sequence). The CDR3 totals 16 residues. DNA for the CDR3: TGTGCCAGCAGTTTATCGGGGGGCGAAGGCAATCAGCCCCAGCATTTT. It codes for CASSLSGGEGNQPQHF.

The chain couples TRBV7-9 to TRBJ2-7, with a weak D call TRBD2 (5 bases). V was shortened by 1 base and J by 3 bases, with 16 bases between the two germline ends. Germline V gene data show CDR1 as SEHNR and CDR2 as FQNEAQ (reference sequence). The CDR3 spans 16 residues. CDR3 sequence (DNA): TGTGCCAGCAGCTTAGTTCGAGGGCGAGCACACTACGAGCAGTACTTC. Protein sequence: CASSLVRGRAHYEQYF. Using reference TRBV7-9 and TRBJ2-7 for the parts outside the CDR3, the full variable domain is DTGVSQNPRHKITKRGQNVTFRCDPISEHNRLYWYRQTLGQGPEFLTYFQNEAQLEKSRLLSDRFSAERPKGSFSTLEIQRTEQGDSAMYLCASSLVRGRAHYEQYFGPGTRLTVT.

This chain joins TRBV4-3 and TRBJ1-3, with a possible D match to TRBD1 (6 bases). CDR1 LGHNA and CDR2 YSLEER come from the germline V gene. Between the trimmed V and J ends, which lost 2 bases and 1 base, there was a span of 12 bases. This CDR3 region has 16 residues. CDR3 residues: CASSQFDRKSGNTIYF. In nucleotides, the CDR3 is TGCGCCAGCAGCCAATTCGACAGGAAGTCTGGAAACACCATATATTTT.

This sequence joins TRBV19 and TRBJ1-2, with D perhaps TRBD1 (5 bases). Deletions cut 5 bases from V and 6 bases from J, with 19 bases between. The CDR3 contains 15 residues. From germline, CDR1 is LNHDA and CDR2 SQIVND (reference sequence). CDR3 loop: CASSPLPFREDGYTF. The CDR3, as DNA: TGTGCCAGTAGTCCCCTACCATTCAGGGAGGATGGCTACACCTTC.

V gene TRBV11-2 combines with J gene TRBJ1-4; 7 bases line up with TRBD1. This CDR3 is built from 18 residues. Losses at the gene ends were 2 bases for V and 7 bases for J; bases not matched to a gene: 16. From germline, CDR1 is SGHAT and CDR2 FQNNGV. The CDR3 reads CASSLFPKGEGAGEKLFF. CDR3 nucleotides: TGTGCCAGCAGCTTATTCCCCAAGGGGGAGGGGGCAGGTGAAAAACTGTTTTTT.

The chain joins TRBV27 to TRBJ2-2; 10 nucleotides align to TRBD2. Germline CDR1 is MNHEY and CDR2 is SMNVEV (reference sequence). V lost 3 bases, J lost 8 bases, and 6 bases stayed unmatched. The CDR3 covers 15 residues. The CDR3 sequence is CASSFSGRASGELFF. DNA for the CDR3: TGTGCCAGCAGTTTCAGCGGGAGGGCCTCGGGGGAGCTGTTTTTT.

V and J are TRBV27 and TRBJ2-7; no definite D call. The CDR3 extends over 16 amino acids. The germline CDR1 and CDR2 sequences are MNHEY and SMNVEV (reference sequence). Between the trimmed V and J ends, which lost 0 bases and 3 bases, there was a span of 15 bases. The DNA of the CDR3 is TGTGCCAGCAGTTTATCCTTCGCGGCGGTGCTCTACGAGCAGTACTTC. Protein sequence: CASSLSFAAVLYEQYF.

For this clone: Other nucleotide sequences in the sample specify the same CDR3. The V call is TRBV6-5, the J call TRBJ2-7; D perhaps matches TRBD1 (6 bases). V lost 5 bases and J lost 7, with 12 bases in between. The V gene's germline CDR1 is MNHEY and CDR2 SVGAGI. The CDR3 is made up of 12 amino acids. The CDR3 loop is CASSPQGREQYF. The CDR3, as DNA: TGTGCCAGCAGTCCCCAGGGGCGGGAGCAGTACTTC.

The rearrangement uses TRBV7-3 and TRBJ2-3, with D possibly being TRBD1 or TRBD2 (5 bases each). Germline CDR1 SGHTA, CDR2 FQGTGA. This CDR3 comprises 16 residues. V was pared by 5 bases and J by 0 bases, with 15 bases between. CDR3 DNA: TGTGCCAGCAGCCCGGGGACCTCGCCTAGCACAGATACGCAGTATTTT. It is translated as CASSPGTSPSTDTQYF. The complete variable domain, with remaining parts taken from reference TRBV7-3 and TRBJ2-3, reads GAGVSQTPSNKVTEKGKYVELRCDPISGHTALYWYRQSLGQGPEFLIYFQGTGAADDSGLPNDRFFAVRPEGSVSTLKIQRTERGDSAVYLCASSPGTSPSTDTQYFGPGTRLTVL.

The chain is built from TRBV2 and TRBJ2-7; TRBD2 aligns across 8 bases. J was trimmed by 1 base and V by 7 bases; bases with no gene match: 12. The CDR3 extends over 16 amino acids. Looked up from germline, CDR1 is SNHLY and CDR2 is FYNNEI. The CDR3 DNA reads TGTGCCAGCACCTCGATTCGGGGGGGGTATTCCTACGAGCAGTACTTC. As protein: CASTSIRGGYSYEQYF.

The rearrangement uses TRBV5-8 and TRBJ1-2, with TRBD1 matching 8 bases. Germline CDR1 reads SGHTS; CDR2 reads YDEGEE. The CDR3 spans 15 residues. The V and J ends lost 4 bases and 0 bases, in that order; junction bases with no gene match: 5. The CDR3 is CASSVQGAPNYGYTF. As DNA, the CDR3 is TGTGCCAGCAGCGTGCAGGGGGCGCCTAACTATGGCTACACCTTC.

V and J are TRBV2 and TRBJ1-4; no clear D. CDR1 is SNHLY and CDR2 is FYNNEI in the germline V gene. The CDR3 spans 15 residues. Trimming pared 1 base from V and 3 bases from J, leaving 9 bases between. CDR3 nucleotide sequence: TGTGCCAGCAGTGAAGGGGCAGCATCTAATGAAAAACTGTTTTTT. Amino acid sequence: CASSEGAASNEKLFF.

The chain combines TRBV19 with TRBJ2-1; 8 bases map to TRBD2. The CDR3 length is 14 residues. V shed 5 bases, J shed 9 bases, and the junction held 9 bases outside the gene matches. The germline V gene encodes CDR1 LNHDA and CDR2 SQIVND (reference sequence). The DNA for the CDR3 is TGTGCCAGTAGTTTAGGGACTAGGTTGACTGAGCAGTTCTTC. It codes for CASSLGTRLTEQFF.

As DNA, the CDR3 is TGTGCCAGCAGCTTAGTCGGGGGAGTATCGATATACGAGCAGTACTTC. This gives the protein CASSLVGGVSIYEQYF. The V and J genes are TRBV7-8 and TRBJ2-7; TRBD2 is a possible D gene (6 bases). Trimming removed 1 base at V and 4 bases at J, with 17 bases between. This CDR3 has 16 amino acids. Germline assignment: CDR1 SGHVS and CDR2 FQNEAQ.

The chain combines TRBV4-2 with TRBJ2-7; no clear D gene. Per the germline V gene, CDR1 is LGHNA and CDR2 is YNFKEQ. V was clipped by 2 bases and J by 2 bases, with 7 bases between them. This CDR3 contains 13 residues. CDR3 DNA sequence: TGTGCCAGCAGCCAAACCAGAACCTACGAGCAGTACTTC. Translated: CASSQTRTYEQYF.

V is TRBV7-9 and J is TRBJ2-7; TRBD1 is a possible D gene (6 bases). Germline V gene sequence: CDR1 SEHNR, CDR2 FQNEAQ (reference sequence). The CDR3 extends over 12 amino acids. With 4 bases removed from V and 6 bases from J, the gap between germline ends came to 10 bases. CDR3 DNA: TGTGCCAGCAGCTATACAGGGACCGAGCAGTACTTC. Amino acid sequence: CASSYTGTEQYF.

Regarding this clone: This sample includes further DNA sequences coding for the same CDR3. CDR3 region: CASSMGGAYEQYF. The CDR3 DNA is TGTGCCAGTAGTATGGGCGGGGCCTACGAGCAGTACTTC. This chain links TRBV19 with TRBJ2-7; possible D gene TRBD2, 6 bases. Germline loops: CDR1 LNHDA, CDR2 SQIVND (reference sequence). V lost 3 bases, J lost 2 bases, and 8 bases lay in between. The CDR3 is 13 amino acids.

The chain carries TRBV28 and TRBJ2-1, with D possibly matching TRBD2 (6 bases). With 7 bases removed from V and 8 bases from J, the gap between germline ends came to 18 bases. This CDR3 comprises 14 residues. The V gene's germline CDR1 is MDHEN and CDR2 SYDVKM. In DNA form, the CDR3 reads TGTGCCAGCACCTTGACTAGTATGAGGCATGAGCAGTTCTTC. Protein product: CASTLTSMRHEQFF.

This chain joins TRBV27 and TRBJ2-7; weak D call: TRBD2 (5 bases). The V gene lost 4 bases and the J gene lost 3 bases, with 10 bases spanning the gap. The germline V gene has CDR1 MNHEY and CDR2 SMNVEV (reference sequence). The CDR3 is 13 amino acids. The CDR3 reads CASSSYGVYEQYF. The CDR3 DNA sequence: TGTGCCAGCAGTTCCTACGGGGTCTACGAGCAGTACTTC.

The chain joins TRBV19 to TRBJ2-1; D is possibly TRBD1 or TRBD2 (5 bases each). The CDR3 consists of 13 residues. Trimming removed 3 bases from V and 6 bases from J, with 9 bases in between. Germline lookup yields CDR1 LNHDA and CDR2 SQIVND (reference sequence). CDR3 residues: CASSILGANEQFF. The CDR3 DNA is TGTGCCAGTAGTATTCTCGGGGCCAATGAGCAGTTCTTC.